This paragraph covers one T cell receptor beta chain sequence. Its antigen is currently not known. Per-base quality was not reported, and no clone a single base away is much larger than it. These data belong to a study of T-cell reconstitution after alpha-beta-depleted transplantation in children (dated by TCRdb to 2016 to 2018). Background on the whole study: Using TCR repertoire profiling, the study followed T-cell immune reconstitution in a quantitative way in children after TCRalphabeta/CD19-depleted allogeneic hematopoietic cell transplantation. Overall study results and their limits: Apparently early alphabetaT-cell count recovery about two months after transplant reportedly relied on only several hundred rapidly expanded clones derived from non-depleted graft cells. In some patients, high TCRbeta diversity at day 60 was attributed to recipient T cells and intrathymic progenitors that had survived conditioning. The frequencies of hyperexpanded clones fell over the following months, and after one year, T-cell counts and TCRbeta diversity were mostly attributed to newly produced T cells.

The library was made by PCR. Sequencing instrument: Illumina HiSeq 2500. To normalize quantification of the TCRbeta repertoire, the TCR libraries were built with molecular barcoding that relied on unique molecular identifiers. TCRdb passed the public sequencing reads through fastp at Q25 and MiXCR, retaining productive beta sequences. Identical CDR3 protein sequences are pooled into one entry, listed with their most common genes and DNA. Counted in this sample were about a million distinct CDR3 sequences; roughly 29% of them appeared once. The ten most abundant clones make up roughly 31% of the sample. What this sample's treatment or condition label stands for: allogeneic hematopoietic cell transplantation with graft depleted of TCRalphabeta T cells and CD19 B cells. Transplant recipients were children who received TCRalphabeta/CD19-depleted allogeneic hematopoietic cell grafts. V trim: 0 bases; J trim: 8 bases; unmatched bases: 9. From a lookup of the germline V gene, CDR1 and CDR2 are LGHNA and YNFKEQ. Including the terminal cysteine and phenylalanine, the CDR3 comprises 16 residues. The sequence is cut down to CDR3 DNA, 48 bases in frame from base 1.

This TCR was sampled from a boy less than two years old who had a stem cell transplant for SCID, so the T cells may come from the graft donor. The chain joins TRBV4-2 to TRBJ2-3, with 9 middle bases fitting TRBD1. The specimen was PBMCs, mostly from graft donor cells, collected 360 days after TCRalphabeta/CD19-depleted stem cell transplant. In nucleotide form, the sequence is TGTGCCAGCAGCCAAGATTGGGGACAGGGACTTAGTACGCAGTATTTT. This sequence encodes CASSQDWGQGLSTQYF.